The clone carrying this T cell receptor beta chain turned up a few times. The antigen remains unidentified. TCRdb itself ran the reads through MiXCR, one entry per CDR3 protein. The sample includes approximately 25,000 distinct CDR3 sequences, around half of them seen just once. The entry originates in a study of type 1 regulatory T cells. Study-level information: An in vitro protocol generated T-allo10, a Tr1-enriched, alloantigen-specific CD4 T cell product.

This CDR3 has 14 amino acids. Looked up from germline, CDR1 is LGHNA and CDR2 is YNFKEQ. V was pared by 0 bases and J by 7 bases, with 9 bases between. The chain employs TRBV4-2 and TRBJ2-2, with unresolved D. The material sequenced was cultured T cells, either the whole culture or a sorted T cell fraction (not recorded which). The receptor was isolated from a human donor in good health. The DNA for the CDR3 is TGTGCCAGCAGCCAAGATCCGTGGGGCGGGGAGCTGTTTTTT. Protein: CASSQDPWGGELFF.